These 14 T cell receptor beta chains share one sample of origin, sequenced in a study of T cell clonotyping in hematopoietic cell transplantation. Time point noted: recipient sample about 28 days before transplant, after cytoreduction. The assay was immunoSEQ multiplex PCR, and TCRdb's table has in-frame clones only and misses some. The table has about 36,000 clones, about 95% seen once. The sample in question was peripheral blood mononuclear cells, obtained before stem cell transplant. The receptor set was obtained from a man aged 40-49 years with chronic myeloid leukemia. Some clones in this sample may be carry-over from other donors' samples.

The J gene is TRBJ1-6, the V gene TRBV4-3; no clear D gene. The CDR3 consists of 14 residues. CDR1 LGHNA and CDR2 YSLEER come from the germline V gene. V shed 0 bases and J shed 11 bases, with 11 bases lying between them. The CDR3 reads CASSQEQHKTPLHF. CDR3 nucleotides: TGCGCCAGCAGCCAAGAACAACATAAGACACCCCTCCACTTT.

This chain connects TRBV2 to TRBJ2-7; TRBD1 matches 9 bases. Trimming took 7 bases from V and 4 from J; bases not matched to a gene: 11. The CDR3 sequence is 15 residues long. Germline V gene lookup returns CDR1 SNHLY and CDR2 FYNNEI. CDR3 coding DNA: TGTGCCAGCACCTTTGGACAGGGGTTTTTTTACGAGCAGTACTTC. Amino acids: CASTFGQGFFYEQYF.

The chain has TRBV2 and TRBJ1-1, with D maybe TRBD1 (6 bases). The CDR3 covers 12 residues. V was pared by 6 bases and J by 10 bases, with 15 bases between. Germline values: CDR1 SNHLY, CDR2 FYNNEI. The CDR3 loop is CASREDSIAAFF. The CDR3 DNA is TGTGCCAGCAGGGAGGACAGTATAGCAGCTTTCTTT.

The chain recombines TRBV19 with TRBJ1-5; TRBD1 agrees at 8 bases. Germline loops: CDR1 LNHDA, CDR2 SQIVND (reference sequence). V lost 5 bases to trimming and J lost 6 bases; unmatched junction nucleotides: 3. The CDR3 has 13 amino acids. In DNA form, the CDR3 reads TGTGCCAGTAGTGGTCAGGGGGCTCAGCCCCAGCATTTT. Amino acid sequence: CASSGQGAQPQHF.

The chain has TRBV25-1 and TRBJ1-3; D is unresolved. In germline, CDR1 is MGHDK, CDR2 SYGVNS. Trimming cost V 1 base and J 0 bases, with 16 bases left between them. The CDR3 loop spans 18 amino acids. The CDR3: CASSEWPRNSFSGNTIYF. The CDR3 nucleotides are TGTGCCAGCAGTGAATGGCCCAGGAACTCATTCTCTGGAAACACCATATATTTT.

The chain links TRBV7-9 to TRBJ1-4; 8 bases fit TRBD1. Germline CDR1 SEHNR, CDR2 FQNEAQ (reference sequence). V was clipped by 4 bases and J by 8 bases; unmatched bases: 6. CDR3 length: 14 residues. CDR3 sequence (DNA): TGTGCCAGCAGCTCCACAGGGGGAGGGGAAAAACTGTTTTTT. It translates to CASSSTGGGEKLFF.

The gene calls are TRBV28 and TRBJ1-2, with no clear D. The V gene's germline CDR1 is MDHEN and CDR2 SYDVKM. V was clipped by 7 bases and J by 4 bases, with 19 bases between them. The CDR3 is 15 amino acids. CDR3 region: CASTPGGSSAYGYTF. The CDR3 nucleotides are TGTGCCAGCACCCCTGGAGGCAGTTCAGCCTATGGCTACACCTTC.

The chain carries TRBV10-3 and TRBJ2-1, with 10 bases aligning to TRBD2. V lost 0 bases and J lost 0; bases outside the gene matches: 8. The CDR3 spans 19 residues. Germline CDR1 ENHRY, CDR2 SYGVKD. CDR3 sequence (DNA): TGTGCCATCAGTGAGTCGGGACTAGCGCCCACTCGCTCCTACAATGAGCAGTTCTTC. Amino acids: CAISESGLAPTRSYNEQFF.

The chain combines TRBV11-3 with TRBJ1-5; unclear D gene. Per germline, CDR1 SGHNT and CDR2 YENEEA. The CDR3 consists of 13 residues. With 1 base removed from V and 7 bases from J, the gap between germline ends came to 8 bases. CDR3 protein: CASSLGFRQPQHF. The CDR3 nucleotides read TGTGCCAGCAGCTTAGGTTTCAGACAGCCCCAGCATTTT.

V gene TRBV4-1 combines with J gene TRBJ1-1; weak D call: TRBD1 (6 bases). V lost 8 bases to trimming and J lost 0 bases, with 13 bases between them. Germline V gene lookup returns CDR1 MGHRA and CDR2 YSYEKL. The CDR3 totals 14 residues. This chain's CDR3 is CASSPGGMNTEAFF. The CDR3 DNA is TGCGCCAGCTCTCCGGGGGGCATGAACACTGAAGCTTTCTTT.

The chain links TRBV2 to TRBJ1-3; possible D gene TRBD1, 6 bases. Trimming removed 8 bases from V and 1 base from J, with 15 bases in between. The CDR3 extends over 15 amino acids. Germline V lookup: CDR1 SNHLY, CDR2 FYNNEI. In DNA form, the CDR3 reads TGTGCCAGCTTAAGAGGGGGACTATCTGGAAACACCATATATTTT. It codes for CASLRGGLSGNTIYF.

This clone has just one count. The V gene is TRBV4-2, the J gene TRBJ2-6; tentative D call: TRBD2 (5 bases). The V and J ends lost 4 bases and 1 base respectively, with 14 bases between them. Germline V lookup: CDR1 LGHNA, CDR2 YNFKEQ. The CDR3 length is 17 residues. The CDR3 sequence: CASSPSSWESGANVLTF. In nucleotides, the CDR3 is TGTGCCAGCAGCCCTTCGTCGTGGGAGTCTGGGGCCAACGTCCTGACTTTC.

This chain connects TRBV30 to TRBJ2-7; D perhaps matches TRBD1 (6 bases). Germline lookup yields CDR1 GTSNPN and CDR2 SVGIG (reference sequence). This CDR3 is built from 11 residues. V was trimmed by 6 bases and J by 1 base, leaving 7 bases between them. CDR3 DNA: TGTGCCTGCACAGGGTCCTACGAGCAGTACTTC. It specifies CACTGSYEQYF.

The gene calls are TRBV7-2 and TRBJ2-2; tentatively, D is TRBD1 or TRBD2 (6 bases each). This CDR3 has 15 amino acids. The V gene lost 1 base and the J gene lost 6 bases, with 12 bases spanning the gap. Germline V gene sequence: CDR1 SGHTA, CDR2 FQGNSA. The CDR3 DNA follows: TGTGCCAGCAGCTTAGAGGGGGGTCAGCCCGGGGAGCTGTTTTTT. Protein product: CASSLEGGQPGELFF.